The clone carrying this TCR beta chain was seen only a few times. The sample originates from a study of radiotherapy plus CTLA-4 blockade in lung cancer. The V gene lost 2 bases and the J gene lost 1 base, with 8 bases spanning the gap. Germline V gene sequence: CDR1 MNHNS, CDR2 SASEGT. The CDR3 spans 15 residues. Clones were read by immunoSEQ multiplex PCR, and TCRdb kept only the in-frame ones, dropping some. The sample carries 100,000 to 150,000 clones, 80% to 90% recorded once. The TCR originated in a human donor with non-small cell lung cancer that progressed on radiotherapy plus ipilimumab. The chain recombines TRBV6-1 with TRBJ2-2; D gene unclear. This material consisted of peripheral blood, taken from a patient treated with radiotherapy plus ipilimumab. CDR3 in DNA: TGTGCCAGCAGTGAAAGGCAGCTGAACACCGGGGAGCTGTTTTTT. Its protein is CASSERQLNTGELFF.